This is a list of T cell receptor beta chains from one sample in a study of T cell changes during pregnancy in multiple sclerosis. Assay: immunoSEQ multiplex PCR; the TCRdb copy retains only in-frame clones and omits some. The data contain approximately 18,000 clones, almost 85% of them singletons. The material was CD8+ T cells from peripheral blood mononuclear cells, obtained in the second trimester of pregnancy. The receptors come from a female donor in good health, enrolled as a control in a pregnancy study. Each CDR3 is given with its conserved first and last residue. D genes are given only for firm matches. Not every row has a clone size; where given, it reads once, few, many or a size class.

d_call,j_call,v_call,clone_size,cdr3_nt,cdr3_aa
.,TRBJ2-7,TRBV6-5,.,TGTGCCAGCAGCTCGGTGGAGGAGGAGCAGTACTTC,CASSSVEEEQYF
.,TRBJ1-2,TRBV7-9,medium-sized,TGTGCCAGCAGCCCCACATCAGGAGGGCACTATGGCTACACCTTC,CASSPTSGGHYGYTF
.,TRBJ2-3,TRBV27,.,TGTGCCAGCAGTTCTCCCGGGACAACTAGCACAGATACGCAGTATTTT,CASSSPGTTSTDTQYF
.,TRBJ2-1,TRBV7-6,.,TGTGCCAGCAGCTTAAGGTCCGGGACTCCCTCCTACAATGAGCAGTTCTTC,CASSLRSGTPSYNEQFF
.,TRBJ1-1,TRBV19,medium-sized,TGTGCCAGTAGTCCTCACCAGGGCACGAACACTGAAGCTTTCTTT,CASSPHQGTNTEAFF
TRBD1,TRBJ1-1,TRBV19,.,TGTGCCAGTAGTATTCGGGACAGGAACACTGAAGCTTTCTTT,CASSIRDRNTEAFF
TRBD1,TRBJ1-5,TRBV27,.,TGTGCCAGCAGTCACCTAGGGGACAGCTATCAGCCCCAGCATTTT,CASSHLGDSYQPQHF
.,TRBJ1-4,TRBV27,.,TGTGCCAGCAGTTTATCCACAGGGTTGGGGACTAATGAAAAACTGTTTTTT,CASSLSTGLGTNEKLFF
TRBD1,TRBJ1-1,TRBV28,.,TGTGCCACCCGACCGACAGGGAATGGCGCGGACACTGAAGCTTTCTTT,CATRPTGNGADTEAFF
TRBD1,TRBJ2-7,TRBV29-1,.,TGCAGCGTTGAGGGCCCGGGACAGAGCTCCTACGAGCAGTACTTC,CSVEGPGQSSYEQYF
TRBD1,TRBJ2-7,TRBV28,.,TGTGCCAGCAGTTTCGTGACAGGGGGCTACGAGCAGTACTTC,CASSFVTGGYEQYF
TRBD1,TRBJ1-1,TRBV6-5,.,TGTGCCAGCAGTTACTCGACAGGGTCGAACACTGAAGCTTTCTTT,CASSYSTGSNTEAFF
.,TRBJ1-5,TRBV27,.,TGTGCCAGCAGTCGCTATAGCAATCAGCCCCAGCATTTT,CASSRYSNQPQHF
TRBD2,TRBJ2-1,TRBV4-3,.,TGCGCCAGCAGCCGGACTAGCGGGGGGTACAATGAGCAGTTCTTC,CASSRTSGGYNEQFF
.,TRBJ1-1,TRBV15,.,TGTGCCACCAGCAGTGGACAGAGGAACACTGAAGCTTTCTTT,CATSSGQRNTEAFF
.,TRBJ1-2,TRBV5-4,.,TGTGCCAGCAGCTTGTACAGGTTCTATGGCTACACCTTC,CASSLYRFYGYTF
TRBD1,TRBJ1-5,TRBV28,few,TGTGCCAGCAGTTTCTGGACAGGCAGCAATCAGCCCCAGCATTTT,CASSFWTGSNQPQHF
.,TRBJ1-1,TRBV7-8,.,TGTGCCAGCAGCGACGGGCGGGGGTTCATGAACACTGAAGCTTTCTTT,CASSDGRGFMNTEAFF
TRBD1,TRBJ1-6,TRBV15,.,TGTGCCACCAGCAGAGGTGGGACAGCCTACTATAATTCACCCCTCCACTTT,CATSRGGTAYYNSPLHF
TRBD1,TRBJ2-4,TRBV7-9,medium-sized,TGTGCCTGGGGGGAGGGGACAGGGGTCAAAAACATTCAGTACTTC,CAWGEGTGVKNIQYF
TRBD1,TRBJ1-2,TRBV15,.,TGTGCCACCAGCAGTACCACAGGGGGAATGTCCTATGGCTACACCTTC,CATSSTTGGMSYGYTF
.,TRBJ1-1,TRBV7-9,.,TGTGCCAGCAGCTCGTCGCTCGGACACGGGTTGGGAGCTTTCTTT,CASSSSLGHGLGAFF
TRBD1,TRBJ2-3,TRBV9,.,TGTGCCAGCAGCGTAGTCACAGGGGCAGATACGCAGTATTTT,CASSVVTGADTQYF
.,TRBJ1-4,TRBV21-1,.,TGTGCCAGCCCGAAACGGGCCGGGACAGGGGTTGGAGAAAAACTGTTTTTT,CASPKRAGTGVGEKLFF
TRBD1,TRBJ2-7,TRBV4-1,medium-sized,TGCGCCAGCAGCCACTCCGGACAGGGGGCTTACGAGCAGTACTTC,CASSHSGQGAYEQYF
TRBD1,TRBJ2-5,TRBV15,once,TGTGCCACCAGCAGACCCTTCCGGACAGGGAGAGAGACCCAGTACTTC,CATSRPFRTGRETQYF
.,TRBJ2-2,TRBV18,.,TGTGCCAGCTCACCACCGTGGCAGGGGTCCGAATCGAACACCGGGGAGCTGTTTTTT,CASSPPWQGSESNTGELFF
TRBD1,TRBJ1-5,TRBV5-6,.,TGTGCCAGCAGCCGGGACAGCGCTAATCAGCCCCAGCATTTT,CASSRDSANQPQHF
.,TRBJ1-1,TRBV5-8,once,TGTGCCAGCAGCCCAAGGAGGGAATGGGGTGAAGCTTTCTTT,CASSPRREWGEAFF
.,TRBJ2-2,TRBV18,once,TGTGCCAGCTCACCACCGGCGGGGAACACCGGGGAGCTGTTTTTT,CASSPPAGNTGELFF
TRBD1,TRBJ1-2,TRBV19,.,TGTGCCAGTAGTTCGCCGGGGACAGGGGATGCCTACACCTTC,CASSSPGTGDAYTF
.,TRBJ2-1,TRBV15,.,TGTGCCACCAGCAGTAGGGAGTCGGATGAGCAGTTCTTC,CATSSRESDEQFF
.,TRBJ2-1,TRBV6-1,.,TGTGCCAGCAGTGCTCCCAGGGTCTTAGGATACAATGAGCAGTTCTTC,CASSAPRVLGYNEQFF
.,TRBJ2-3,TRBV7-8,.,TGTGCCAGCAGGCCGACAGGACCCGATACGCAGTATTTT,CASRPTGPDTQYF
.,TRBJ1-2,TRBV5-6,once,TGTGCCAGCAGCTTGTTAGGGGACAAAGCTAACTATGGCTACACCTTC,CASSLLGDKANYGYTF
TRBD1,TRBJ1-1,TRBV29-1,few,TGCAGCGGCGAGGGGACAGACCAGAACACTGAAGCTTTCTTT,CSGEGTDQNTEAFF
TRBD2,TRBJ2-1,TRBV28,.,TGTGCCAGCAGTTCGACTAGCGGGATTTGGTATGAGCAGTTCTTC,CASSSTSGIWYEQFF
.,TRBJ1-1,TRBV29-1,.,TGCAGCGTTGTCCCAGATGAAGCTTTCTTT,CSVVPDEAFF
.,TRBJ2-5,TRBV9,.,TGTGCCAGCAGCGTAGAGGGGGGGGGTACCCAGTACTTC,CASSVEGGGTQYF
TRBD1,TRBJ1-2,TRBV5-3,.,TGTGCCAGAAGCACCACGACAGGGAAGGAGGACTATGGCTACACCTTC,CARSTTTGKEDYGYTF
.,TRBJ1-6,TRBV6-5,once,TGTGCCAGCAGTTATTTCGGTCAGAGGGATTCACCCCTCCACTTT,CASSYFGQRDSPLHF
.,TRBJ2-3,TRBV27,.,TGTGCCAGCAGTGTGGGGCCTAGCACAGATACGCAGTATTTT,CASSVGPSTDTQYF
TRBD1,TRBJ2-7,TRBV5-4,.,TGTGCCAGCAGCAATGAGGACAGGGGACGGTACGAGCAGTACTTC,CASSNEDRGRYEQYF
TRBD1,TRBJ1-2,TRBV9,.,TGTGCCAGCAGCGCTACAGGGGTAGGCTACACCTTC,CASSATGVGYTF
TRBD1,TRBJ2-1,TRBV15,.,TGTGCCACCAGCAGGGACAGGGGGGCCCCCAATGAGCAGTTCTTC,CATSRDRGAPNEQFF
.,TRBJ1-2,TRBV11-2,.,TGTGCCAGCAGCGTAAACACTAACTATGGCTACACCTTC,CASSVNTNYGYTF
.,TRBJ2-3,TRBV7-3,once,TGTGCCAGCAGCTTAAATGGCGGGGGCACAGATACGCAGTATTTT,CASSLNGGGTDTQYF
.,TRBJ2-6,TRBV5-6,.,TGTGCCAGCAGCTTAAGTGACTTCTCTGGGGCCAACGTCCTGACTTTC,CASSLSDFSGANVLTF